This TCR beta chain emerged from a study of glioma-infiltrating T cells after dendritic cell vaccination. Study-level points and caveats: The cohort had few patients with full blood and tumor sets. Patients with more pretreatment TILs had longer time to progression and survival.

Worth noting for this clone: The antigen is undetermined.

TCRdb's table, derived via immunoSEQ multiplex PCR, lists solely in-frame clones and lacks some. The data contain approximately 82,000 clones, approximately 90% of them singletons. None of the glioblastoma patients had an isocitrate dehydrogenase mutation. This clonotype was sampled from a human donor with glioblastoma. Sequencing was performed on blood, taken before dendritic cell vaccination.

The CDR3 DNA sequence: TGTGCCAGTAGGAGTGGGGGGACAGGGGCATATAGCAATCAGCCCCAGCATTTT. It codes for CASRSGGTGAYSNQPQHF. This chain uses TRBV19 with TRBJ1-5; 10 positions agree with TRBD1. The junction had 11 bases not matched to a gene; V was cut back by 6 bases and J by 0 bases. CDR3 length equals 18 residues. Germline assignment: CDR1 LNHDA and CDR2 SQIVND (reference sequence).